A selection of T cell receptor beta chains follows, all from one sample in a study of cytomegalovirus exposure and HLA in healthy donors. Clones were read by immunoSEQ multiplex PCR, and TCRdb kept only the in-frame ones, dropping some. The sample has some 120,000 clones, over 60% seen once; the top ten hold about 1.9%. Sample: PBMCs. These receptors originate from a man aged 50 or older in good health and CMV-seronegative. CDR3s include the opening cysteine and the closing phenylalanine or tryptophan. A D gene is named only where the DNA matches it firmly. A row's size may be missing; if present it is once, few, many or a size class.

d_gene	len	v_gene	abundance	j_gene	CDR3aa	CDR3nt
TRBD2	15	TRBV11-2	-	TRBJ2-7	CASSIGTSGGYEQYF	TGTGCCAGCAGCATCGGGACTAGCGGGGGCTACGAGCAGTACTTC
TRBD2	16	TRBV5-1	-	TRBJ2-1	CASSLGGGDGYNEQFF	TGCGCCAGCAGCTTGGGCGGGGGGGACGGCTACAATGAGCAGTTCTTC
-	15	TRBV11-2	-	TRBJ2-5	CASSLASGVGETQYF	TGTGCCAGCAGCTTAGCGTCAGGGGTAGGCGAGACCCAGTACTTC
-	15	TRBV2	-	TRBJ1-2	CASSEVNRANYGYTF	TGTGCCAGCAGTGAGGTTAACAGGGCAAACTATGGCTACACCTTC
-	12	TRBV6-1	-	TRBJ1-5	CASSIGGEPQHF	TGTGCCAGCAGTATTGGGGGGGAGCCCCAGCATTTT
TRBD1	14	TRBV11-2	-	TRBJ1-3	CASSFMTGDDTIYF	TGTGCCAGCAGCTTTATGACAGGGGATGACACCATATATTTT
-	15	TRBV4-1	-	TRBJ1-1	CASSLSWGRNTEAFF	TGCGCCAGCAGCCTTTCGTGGGGCAGAAACACTGAAGCTTTCTTT
-	14	TRBV2	-	TRBJ2-1	CASSLSGLNNEQFF	TGTGCCAGCAGCCTAAGTGGACTTAACAATGAGCAGTTCTTC
TRBD1	15	TRBV11-2	-	TRBJ2-1	CASSLDQDRGDEQFF	TGTGCCAGCAGCTTAGATCAGGACAGGGGAGATGAGCAGTTCTTC
-	13	TRBV5-1	-	TRBJ1-5	CASSLGRDQPQHF	TGCGCCAGCTCGTTAGGGAGAGATCAGCCCCAGCATTTT
-	16	TRBV4-1	-	TRBJ1-1	CASSQGLATWDTEAFF	TGCGCCAGCAGCCAAGGATTAGCTACTTGGGACACTGAAGCTTTCTTT
-	21	TRBV5-1	-	TRBJ2-1	CASSLPKASGGRIVKLNEQFF	TGCGCCAGCAGCCTCCCTAAGGCCTCAGGAGGGAGGATAGTCAAGCTCAATGAGCAGTTCTTC
-	16	TRBV4-3	-	TRBJ2-3	CASSQVSYRATDTQYF	TGCGCCAGCAGCCAAGTATCCTACAGGGCCACAGATACGCAGTATTTT
TRBD1	14	TRBV5-1	-	TRBJ2-3	CASRTGGVKHTQYF	TGCGCCAGCAGAACAGGGGGCGTAAAACATACGCAGTATTTT
-	12	TRBV7-2	-	TRBJ2-6	CASSLEVGVLTF	TGTGCCAGCAGCCTGGAGGTGGGCGTCCTGACTTTC
TRBD1	13	TRBV5-4	-	TRBJ2-5	CASSDRSMETQYF	TGTGCCAGCTCGGACAGGTCGATGGAGACCCAGTACTTC
-	13	TRBV19	-	TRBJ1-6	CASSAGLNSPLHF	TGTGCCAGTAGTGCCGGACTAAATTCACCCCTCCACTTT
TRBD1	16	TRBV19	once	TRBJ1-3	CASNLGTDFTGNTIYF	TGTGCCAGCAACCTCGGGACAGACTTTACTGGAAACACCATATATTTT
TRBD1	16	TRBV5-6	-	TRBJ1-4	CASSSVFRQGSEKLFF	TGTGCCAGCAGCTCCGTCTTTCGACAGGGGTCTGAAAAACTGTTTTTT
-	13	TRBV6-5	-	TRBJ1-1	CASSYVVNTEAFF	TGTGCCAGCAGTTACGTAGTGAACACTGAAGCTTTCTTT
-	15	TRBV19	-	TRBJ1-2	CASSLDLGANYGYTF	TGTGCCAGTAGTCTAGATCTGGGAGCTAACTATGGCTACACCTTC
-	14	TRBV19	-	TRBJ1-3	CASSLGDEGNTIYF	TGTGCCAGTAGTCTCGGGGATGAGGGAAACACCATATATTTT
-	14	TRBV5-5	once	TRBJ1-5	CASSPGGAIQPQHF	TGTGCCAGCAGCCCGGGCGGGGCGATTCAGCCCCAGCATTTT
TRBD1	15	TRBV19	-	TRBJ1-5	CASSISRQGSQPQHF	TGTGCCAGTAGTATCTCGAGACAGGGGAGTCAGCCCCAGCATTTT
-	16	TRBV19	-	TRBJ1-5	CASSPAGKGSNQPQHF	TGTGCCAGTAGCCCTGCAGGGAAGGGAAGCAATCAGCCCCAGCATTTT
TRBD1	15	TRBV5-1	-	TRBJ1-3	CASSLATGDTNTIYF	TGCGCCAGCAGCTTGGCGACAGGGGATACCAACACCATATATTTT
-	14	TRBV28	-	TRBJ2-3	CASTGRGPTDTQYF	TGTGCCAGCACAGGGCGCGGACCCACAGATACGCAGTATTTT
TRBD1	15	TRBV6-4	-	TRBJ2-3	CASSDGTGGTDTQYF	TGTGCCAGCAGTGACGGGACAGGGGGAACAGATACGCAGTATTTT
-	15	TRBV5-4	-	TRBJ1-4	CASSLGPGGKEKLFF	TGTGCCAGCAGCTTGGGCCCCGGAGGGAAGGAAAAACTGTTTTTT
-	14	TRBV27	-	TRBJ2-3	CASSLQWGPDTQYF	TGTGCCAGCAGTCTCCAGTGGGGCCCAGATACGCAGTATTTT
-	12	TRBV2	-	TRBJ2-7	CASSGPTLEQYF	TGTGCCAGCAGTGGGCCCACCCTCGAGCAGTACTTC
TRBD1	16	TRBV19	-	TRBJ2-6	CASRNDRGSGANVLTF	TGTGCCAGTAGGAACGACAGGGGCTCTGGGGCCAACGTCCTGACTTTC